This TCR beta chain was captured by sequencing in a study of cytomegalovirus exposure and HLA in healthy donors (dated by TCRdb to 2015 to 2018). In the study overall: According to an earlier analysis of 587 of the donors, 150 million to 200 million T cells yielded 117 million unique TCR beta sequences and 276 Gb of sequence data. Roughly 300 gigabases of sequencing data and 70 million to 100 million unique TCR sequences made up an early release that covered around 640 HLA-typed donors. The genetic ancestry cluster associated with self-reported Caucasian donors included 70% to 85% of the approximately 430 genotyped donors. The study aimed to test whether signatures of past pathogen exposure could be identified by cataloging public T cell receptors. The study profiled the T cell repertoires of about 720 subjects by immunosequencing and related them to cytomegalovirus serostatus. A separate validation cohort of some 130 different subjects was used in addition to the roughly 620-subject first cohort. High-throughput TCR immunosequencing, statistical association of individual TCRs with disease status, and machine learning were combined to predict cytomegalovirus infection status. To study patterns of TCR occurrence, a later analysis re-analyzed previously published TCR beta repertoires from under 750 donors and added high-resolution HLA genotyping. Rather than drawing on any new phenotypic data, the later analysis identified candidate immune exposures from TCR beta sequences and the way those sequences occurred across donors. An earlier analysis of about 600 of the donors used high-throughput TCR beta sequencing to judge whether each TCR beta V gene segment behaved as functional or pseudogenic. Donor age, sex, ethnicity and CMV serostatus were compiled together with the repertoire data. A later genetic analysis used genome-wide SNP genotypes for about 60% of the roughly 700 donors, treating that subset as a discovery cohort. All discovery cohort repertoires had been generated on a single sequencing platform. HLA typing covered class I and class II loci at four-digit resolution. Typing coverage differed by locus: A, B, C, DRB1 and DQB1 were typed in roughly 620-630 donors, DQA1 in 500 to 550, DPA1 in approximately 610, and DPB1 in just under 480. Four to six DR-DQ haplotypes were handled as single units for association and clustering, since linkage in the cohort was strong. Among 398 genotyped donors of the cohort, an average of around 240,000 unique TCR beta nucleotide sequences were sequenced per donor, roughly 18% of them non-productive. Study-wide conclusions, independent of this receptor: Because the 87-base-pair reads could not distinguish some IMGT-functional V segments, including TRBV6-2 and TRBV6-3, those segments were excluded. A later analysis found that TCR association rates varied across HLA loci, with DRB1 alleles showing the most associated TCRs and HLA-C alleles the fewest. In this cohort, only TCR beta chains were sequenced, and detectable features were limited by the absence of alpha or paired-chain data. An earlier analysis of 450 to 750 of the donors showed that most TCR beta V segments appeared in productive rearrangements either about 87% or about 30% of the time, which broadly matched IMGT annotations. HLA typing was unavailable for some donors at each locus, so association tests used only the typed subset. Linkage disequilibrium might explain the correlated functional status among segregating V segments, but an unknown experimental factor could not be ruled out. The classifier was reported to diagnose cytomegalovirus status with high specificity and sensitivity in both the original cohort and the validation cohort. Most TCR sequences were observed very rarely across donors, whereas some public TCRs were present in many individuals. Assigning TCR associations to individual alleles was difficult when HLA alleles, especially DR and DQ, strongly co-occurred. A cluster of highly shared sequence variants was judged likely to be a technical artifact of the sequencing pipeline. Because counts were too low, about 18 rarely observed V segments, including chromosome 9 orphons, were excluded from the earlier analysis of about 500 of the donors. Immune exposure information for the cohort was limited to CMV serostatus. In the study, roughly 160 TCR beta chains were listed as associated with cytomegalovirus. Sequencing depth was assumed to be roughly uniform across donors in the presence/absence analyses, though that assumption may not hold. In vitro tests confirmed that a few of the cytomegalovirus-associated TCR beta chains recognize cytomegalovirus antigens. A later analysis reported that several top co-occurrence clusters appeared linked to parvovirus B19, influenza, CMV and Epstein-Barr virus. In a later genetic analysis, a missense DCLRE1C variant was associated with V-gene and J-gene trimming of TCR beta chains, and the association was replicated in an independent cohort. A further reported finding was that TCR beta sequences accurately predicted the HLA-A and HLA-B alleles for most subjects in the first cohort. A later genetic analysis reported fewer N-insertions in productive TCRs among donors in an Asian-associated ancestry cluster than the roughly 640-donor mean. According to a later analysis, most CMV-associated TCR beta chains appeared to be HLA-restricted, and the HLA associations seemed to be driven largely by CMV exposure. At a false discovery rate of 0.05, a later analysis linked 16,951 TCR beta sequences to specific HLA alleles. The authors suggested that the approach could potentially be generalized to other disease states and immunological phenotypes. Compared with equally common non-associated chains, HLA-associated TCR beta chains in a later analysis were more clonally expanded and had lower generation probabilities.

The cohort consisted of approximately 670 healthy bone marrow donors. All cohort members were sampled while nominally healthy, although unrecorded immune exposures were likely present. The donor was CMV seropositive and was included in the group of 250 to 300 seropositive cohort members. Each donor provided a peripheral blood sample, and peripheral blood mononuclear cells were used for TCR beta sequencing. The Qiagen DNeasy Blood Extraction Kit was used to extract genomic DNA from the blood cell samples. CDR1 MNHNS and CDR2 SASEGT were looked up in the germline V gene. The CDR3 has 14 amino acids, counting the end cysteine and phenylalanine. Of all the DNA, just the CDR3 is kept, 42 bases in frame from base 1. At the junction V is shortened by 7 bases and J by 6 bases; bases outside the gene matches: 5. The library was built by means of the immunoSEQ multiplex PCR assay. A mixture of 60 forward primers for TCR Vbeta segments and 13 reverse primers for TCR Jbeta segments was used in the multiplex PCR. Amplification of the CDR3 region of rearranged TCR beta genes was performed with a multiplex PCR assay on genomic DNA. On the Illumina HiSeq System, the amplified TCR beta libraries were sequenced as 87-base-pair reads. Regarding the original processing steps: In a later analysis, 70 million to 95 million unique TCR beta chains were counted across the 650 to 700 repertoires, and roughly 10 million of these chains were shared by at least two donors. To remove PCR and sequencing errors, raw reads were error-corrected and collapsed into unique sequences using a nearest-neighbor algorithm that merged closely related sequences. V, D and J gene segments were assigned by aligning CDR3 sequences to IMGT reference sequences. For a sequence to be retained, a match of at least six nucleotides to both a V gene segment and a J gene segment was required. A rearrangement counted as productive if the CDR3 had no stop codons and remained in frame with V and J, and every other rearrangement counted as non-productive. CDR3 was defined by IMGT convention, running from the second conserved V-encoded cysteine to the conserved J-encoded phenylalanine. The earlier analysis of 450 to 750 of the donors excluded any sequence lacking an unambiguous match to a single V gene segment. An earlier analysis of almost 600 of the donors classified V segments as functional when productive rearrangements were above 56.7% and as segregating when the standard deviation between donors was above 5%. A statistical classification framework was built to diagnose cytomegalovirus status from the catalog of TCR beta chain sequences. In a later analysis, TCR nucleotide sequences were compared against IMGT/GENE-DB human TR gene sequences so that V and J genes could be assigned. The TCRdist pipeline was used in a later analysis to assign CDR3 sequences and most-parsimonious VDJ recombination scenarios. In a later analysis, every TCR beta chain was defined by the combination of its CDR3 amino acid sequence and its V-gene family, and reads without a unique V-gene family were dropped. A later analysis removed nearly 600 highly shared, low-generation-probability nucleotide sequences to deal with suspected cross-contamination and a sequencing artifact. In a later analysis, a clonal expansion index for each public chain was calculated from normalized within-repertoire ranks of inferred template counts. A later analysis computed generation probabilities with a VDJ recombination model fitted to out-of-frame rearrangements, and checked the results against IGoR. In a later analysis, TCR-TCR, TCR-HLA and TCR-CMV co-occurrence was scored with hypergeometric tests, and a repertoire-size bias correction was applied to TCR pairs. To estimate false discovery rates, a later analysis permuted the HLA or CMV assignments 20 times. In a later analysis, co-occurring TCRs were grouped using DBSCAN, and TCRdist sequence similarity was added for clustering within HLA-allele-positive subsets. Repertoires with fewer than 30,000 or more than 120,000 public chains were left out of co-occurrence clustering, as were five repertoires with anomalous nucleotide sharing. Held by TCRdb, this immuneACCESS table contains in-frame sequences only and omits some clones. Under half of the omission traces to an unresolved V gene where checked; the cause of the rest is unknown. V and J calls and clone size are as listed in that table; D and trimming were resolved from the DNA. Present in this sample are roughly 98,000 clones, under 85% of which were seen just once. Roughly 13% of the sample is taken by the ten largest.

A few counts support this clone. It has no known antigen specificity. Per-base qualities were not stored, and no clone one base away is much larger. The rearrangement joined TRBV6-1 to TRBJ1-4, with 10 junctional bases fitting TRBD1. Material: PBMCs. This clonotype was obtained from a woman in her 70s in good health and CMV-seropositive. CDR3 region: CASTWTGGDEKLFF. The DNA sequence is TGTGCCAGCACCTGGACAGGGGGAGATGAAAAACTGTTTTTT.